Listed below are T cell receptor beta chains from one sample, sequenced in a study of identical twins. MiXCR was run by TCRdb on the 5' RACE reads, yielding one entry per CDR3 protein. The repertoire holds 570,000 or so distinct CDR3 sequences, with around 9.6% as singletons. The same sample was also studied in work on yellow fever vaccine responses in identical twins.

The sequenced sample was PBMCs. These receptors originate from a woman aged 18-30 years in good health. Both conserved end residues are part of each CDR3. A D gene is named only where the DNA matches it firmly. Not all rows give a size; the values are once, few, many and, for expanded clones, a class.

TRBD1	TRBJ2-5	TRBV30	NA	CAWNTGTGQETQYF	TGTGCCTGGAACACGGGGACAGGCCAAGAGACCCAGTACTTC
NA	TRBJ2-5	TRBV25-1	few	CASGRDQETQYF	TGTGCTAGCGGCAGGGACCAAGAGACCCAGTACTTC
TRBD2	TRBJ2-2	TRBV11-1	few	CASSRDQIAGGPYTGELFF	TGTGCCAGCAGCCGAGACCAAATAGCGGGAGGGCCGTACACCGGGGAGCTGTTTTTT
NA	TRBJ2-5	TRBV27	NA	CASSYGGGTQYF	TGTGCCAGCAGTTATGGGGGTGGGACCCAGTACTTC
TRBD2	TRBJ2-2	TRBV10-3	NA	CAISESTGLAPGELFF	TGTGCCATCAGTGAGTCGACGGGACTAGCGCCCGGGGAGCTGTTTTTT
TRBD2	TRBJ2-7	TRBV29-1	few	CSVEVEGLGVQYF	TGCAGCGTTGAGGTTGAGGGACTAGGCGTGCAGTACTTC
NA	TRBJ2-1	TRBV20-1	few	CSAGDRSGAGNEQFF	TGCAGTGCGGGAGACAGGTCTGGAGCAGGCAATGAGCAGTTCTTC
NA	TRBJ2-5	TRBV3-1	NA	CASSHYGGETQYF	TGTGCCAGCAGCCACTACGGGGGAGAGACCCAGTACTTC
NA	TRBJ1-6	TRBV20-1	many	CSASTRWDNSPLHF	TGCAGTGCTAGTACCAGGTGGGATAATTCACCCCTCCACTTT
NA	TRBJ2-1	TRBV30	few	CAWSVHNEQFF	TGTGCCTGGAGTGTTCACAATGAGCAGTTCTTC
TRBD2	TRBJ2-5	TRBV29-1	NA	CSVDAGGGETQYF	TGCAGCGTTGATGCGGGAGGGGGAGAGACCCAGTACTTC
NA	TRBJ2-7	TRBV6-2/TRBV6-3	NA	CASSSLRGHLGYEQYF	TGTGCCAGCAGTTCCCTCCGGGGCCACCTCGGGTACGAGCAGTACTTC
NA	TRBJ2-3	TRBV7-9	many	CASSPSDPTDTQYF	TGTGCCAGCAGCCCGTCGGATCCCACAGATACGCAGTATTTT
NA	TRBJ2-4	TRBV29-1	many	CSVDEGGTKNIQYF	TGCAGCGTTGATGAGGGAGGTACCAAAAACATTCAGTACTTC
NA	TRBJ2-7	TRBV20-1	few	CSAPKSGLSPHGEQYF	TGCAGTGCCCCTAAATCAGGACTATCACCGCATGGGGAGCAGTACTTC
NA	TRBJ2-7	TRBV4-1	few	CASSQQPPASGLKEQYF	TGCGCCAGCAGCCAACAACCACCTGCCAGCGGGTTGAAGGAGCAGTACTTC
TRBD2	TRBJ2-5	TRBV27	NA	CASRQRTTSGITQYF	TGTGCCAGCAGACAAAGAACTACTAGCGGGATTACCCAGTACTTC
NA	TRBJ2-2	TRBV7-6	NA	CASSPENRYLTGELFF	TGTGCCAGCAGCCCCGAGAACAGATATCTCACCGGGGAGCTGTTTTTT
NA	TRBJ2-7	TRBV7-9	many	CASSPGDRQIPYEQYF	TGTGCCAGCAGCCCCGGGGATAGGCAGATACCCTACGAGCAGTACTTC
TRBD1	TRBJ2-2	TRBV10-3	few	CAIRGQGAEATGELFF	TGTGCCATCAGGGGCCAGGGGGCGGAGGCCACCGGGGAGCTGTTTTTT
TRBD1	TRBJ2-5	TRBV5-1	few	CASSFDRGLETQYF	TGCGCCAGCAGCTTCGACAGGGGGCTGGAGACCCAGTACTTC
TRBD1	TRBJ2-4	TRBV20-1	NA	CSARDLQTDRVLFSKNIQYF	TGCAGTGCTAGAGATTTACAAACCGACAGGGTCCTTTTTTCCAAAAACATTCAGTACTTC
TRBD2	TRBJ2-5	TRBV3-1	many	CASSQAGGETQYF	TGTGCCAGCAGCCAAGCGGGGGGAGAGACCCAGTACTTC
TRBD1	TRBJ1-6	TRBV6-9	NA	CASSTNRDSDNSPLHF	TGTGCCAGCAGCACGAACCGGGACAGCGATAATTCACCCCTCCACTTT
NA	TRBJ2-7	TRBV4-2	few	CASSQDSTGGYEQYF	TGTGCCAGCAGCCAAGATTCTACTGGGGGCTACGAGCAGTACTTC
NA	TRBJ2-6	TRBV20-1	NA	CSARDMGAGANVLTF	TGCAGTGCTAGAGATATGGGGGCTGGGGCCAACGTCCTGACTTTC
NA	TRBJ2-7	TRBV20-1	many	CSARDQRTYGYEQYF	TGCAGTGCTAGAGACCAGAGAACCTATGGGTACGAGCAGTACTTC
NA	TRBJ2-7	TRBV28	many	CASLGVYEQYF	TGTGCCAGCCTTGGCGTCTACGAGCAGTACTTC
NA	TRBJ2-5	TRBV5-1	many	CASRPFVGGDVTQYF	TGCGCCAGCAGACCTTTCGTTGGGGGCGATGTGACCCAGTACTTC
TRBD1	TRBJ1-5	TRBV29-1	NA	CSVRQGEQPQHF	TGCAGCGTGCGACAGGGGGAACAGCCCCAGCATTTT
NA	TRBJ2-3	TRBV13	NA	CASKQGLDTQYF	TGTGCCAGCAAGCAGGGCCTGGATACGCAGTATTTT
NA	TRBJ1-2	TRBV18	few	CASSTSGTDGYTF	TGTGCCAGCTCCACAAGCGGGACCGATGGCTACACCTTC
NA	TRBJ1-1	TRBV18	many	CASSPLATVEAFF	TGTGCCAGCTCACCTCTCGCGACTGTTGAAGCTTTCTTT
NA	TRBJ1-1	TRBV12-3/TRBV12-4	NA	CASSIRVNTEAFF	TGTGCCAGCAGTATAAGGGTGAACACTGAAGCTTTCTTT
TRBD1	TRBJ2-1	TRBV6-1	NA	CASSDYGTEAPHEQFF	TGTGCCAGCAGTGACTACGGGACAGAGGCTCCCCATGAGCAGTTCTTC
NA	TRBJ2-7	TRBV21-1	many	CASSGRDRGPGPHEQYF	TGTGCCAGCAGCGGAAGAGACAGGGGGCCCGGGCCGCACGAGCAGTACTTC
NA	TRBJ2-5	TRBV29-1	many	CSIKGGAGKETQYF	TGCAGCATCAAAGGTGGGGCGGGAAAAGAGACCCAGTACTTC
NA	TRBJ1-2	TRBV10-3	many	CAISEGVWGYTF	TGTGCCATCAGTGAGGGGGTCTGGGGCTACACCTTC
TRBD2	TRBJ2-1	TRBV12-3/TRBV12-4	NA	CASSPRAGVLNEQFF	TGTGCCAGCAGTCCCCGGGCGGGAGTTCTGAATGAGCAGTTCTTC
NA	TRBJ2-2	TRBV4-2	many	CASSQGVANTGELFF	TGTGCCAGCAGCCAGGGGGTAGCAAACACCGGGGAGCTGTTTTTT
TRBD1	TRBJ1-2	TRBV12-3/TRBV12-4	few	CASSSGTGNSGYTF	TGTGCCAGCAGTTCGGGGACAGGGAACTCGGGCTACACCTTC
NA	TRBJ2-1	TRBV2	many	CASTLRSGENNEQFF	TGTGCCAGCACCCTCAGGTCCGGGGAGAACAATGAGCAGTTCTTC
TRBD2	TRBJ2-5	TRBV15	few	CATSESGGGSGETQYF	TGTGCCACCAGCGAGTCGGGTGGCGGGAGTGGGGAGACCCAGTACTTC
NA	TRBJ2-3	TRBV10-3	few	CAISQGTGHLRGGQYF	TGTGCCATCAGCCAAGGGACAGGCCACCTTCGGGGGGGCCAGTATTTT
NA	TRBJ2-7	TRBV7-2	many	CASSRFVGTYEQYF	TGTGCCAGCAGCCGTTTCGTTGGAACCTACGAGCAGTACTTC
TRBD1	TRBJ2-7	TRBV27	many	CASSPDRDHYEQYF	TGTGCCAGCAGTCCCGACAGGGACCACTACGAGCAGTACTTC
TRBD2	TRBJ2-7	TRBV11-2	many	CASSLLAGYSYEQYF	TGTGCCAGCAGCTTATTAGCGGGGTACTCCTACGAGCAGTACTTC
NA	TRBJ1-1	TRBV29-1	NA	CSVAGGGMNTEAFF	TGCAGCGTGGCAGGAGGTGGTATGAACACTGAAGCTTTCTTT
TRBD2	TRBJ2-1	TRBV7-2	many	CASSPHGEGSYNEQFF	TGTGCCAGCAGCCCCCATGGGGAGGGTTCCTACAATGAGCAGTTCTTC
TRBD1	TRBJ2-7	TRBV20-1	NA	CSAIPRDSSYEQYF	TGCAGTGCCATCCCCCGGGACAGCTCCTACGAGCAGTACTTC
NA	TRBJ2-5	TRBV11-2	NA	CASSQYMDGWGTQYF	TGTGCCAGCAGCCAATATATGGACGGCTGGGGGACCCAGTACTTC
NA	TRBJ1-6	TRBV30	few	CAWSVGGSPLHF	TGTGCCTGGAGTGTAGGCGGTTCACCCCTCCACTTT
NA	TRBJ1-4	TRBV12-3/TRBV12-4	few	CAARRDPNEKLFF	TGTGCCGCACGAAGGGATCCTAATGAAAAACTGTTTTTT
TRBD1	TRBJ2-7	TRBV30	few	CAWIQGGGEQYF	TGTGCCTGGATACAGGGGGGTGGAGAGCAGTACTTC
TRBD2	TRBJ2-3	TRBV7-9	many	CASSTVAGPTDTQYF	TGTGCCAGCAGCACCGTAGCGGGGCCCACAGATACGCAGTATTTT
NA	TRBJ1-1	TRBV7-9	many	CASSPSAPNTEAFF	TGTGCCAGCAGCCCCTCAGCCCCGAACACTGAAGCTTTCTTT
TRBD2	TRBJ2-1	TRBV18	few	CASSPLTTSGANEQFF	TGTGCCAGCTCACCACTGACGACTAGCGGGGCCAATGAGCAGTTCTTC